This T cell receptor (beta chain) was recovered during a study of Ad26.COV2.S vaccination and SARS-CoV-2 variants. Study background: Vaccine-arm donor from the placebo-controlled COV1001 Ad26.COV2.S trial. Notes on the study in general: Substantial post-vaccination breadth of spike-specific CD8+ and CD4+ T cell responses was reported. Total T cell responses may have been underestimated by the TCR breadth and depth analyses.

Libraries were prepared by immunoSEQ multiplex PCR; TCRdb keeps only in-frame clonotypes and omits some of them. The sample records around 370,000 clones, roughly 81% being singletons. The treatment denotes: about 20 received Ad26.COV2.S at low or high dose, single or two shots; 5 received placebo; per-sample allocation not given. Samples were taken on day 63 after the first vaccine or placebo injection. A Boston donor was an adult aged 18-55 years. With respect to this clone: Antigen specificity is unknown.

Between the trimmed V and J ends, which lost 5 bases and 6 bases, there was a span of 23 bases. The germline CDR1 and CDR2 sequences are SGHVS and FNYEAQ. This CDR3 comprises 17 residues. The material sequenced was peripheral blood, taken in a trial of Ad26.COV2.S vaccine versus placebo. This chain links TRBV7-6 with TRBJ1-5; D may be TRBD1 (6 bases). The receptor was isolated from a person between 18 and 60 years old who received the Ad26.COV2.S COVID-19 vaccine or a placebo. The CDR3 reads CASSPGAQGTLGQPQHF. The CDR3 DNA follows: TGTGCCAGCAGCCCAGGGGCACAGGGCACATTAGGTCAGCCCCAGCATTTT.